This TCR beta chain originates from a study of blood T cell repertoires in COVID-19 (TCRdb year 2020). Some background on the complete study: Collaborator samples came from the United States, Italy and Spain and covered acute and convalescent phases of COVID-19. The material from the prospective study consisted of cDNA or gDNA derived from T cells, B-cell-depleted T cells, or PBMCs. Subjects who had been exposed to COVID-19, were actively infected with it, or had recovered from it provided the deeply sampled blood TCRbeta repertoires that made up the dataset. The repertoires were released in a freely available public database intended as a resource for research on the immune response to SARS-CoV-2. The samples were drawn from two sources: the first 160 participants of the ongoing ImmuneRACE study, and 950 to 1,500 subjects contributed by 6 global collaborators. The sample metadata nearly always contained a de-identified subject ID, COVID-19 status, age in years and sex. Where available, HLA class I and class II types were obtained from metadata supplied by the sample provider rather than from assay-based typing. Study-level results and caveats: Clinical and demographic metadata were provided uncurated, with the amount varying by source and participant.

TCRbeta CDR3 regions were amplified from genomic DNA using the immunoSEQ Assay, a bias-controlled multiplex PCR. In the authors' own workflow: The number of nucleated cells in each sample was estimated from the amplification of reference gene primers within the assay. To quantify the absolute abundance of each unique TCRbeta CDR3 rearrangement, sequence reads were collapsed and filtered. For each sample, productive Simpson clonality was calculated as the square root of Simpson's diversity index across productive rearrangements. As stored in TCRdb, this immuneACCESS dataset retains in-frame rearrangements with V and J assigned. A fraction of the clones does not appear; measured against another copy, unresolved V genes explain less than half of the discrepancy, and the remainder lacks a known reason. V, J and clone size derive from that table, while D and trimming were established from the DNA sequence. For this sample the table gives tens of thousands of clones, of which about 85% were detected only once. 9.5% to 15% of the sample belongs to the ten largest clones.

The collaborating institutions used their own protocols to collect whole blood in K2EDTA tubes. For TCRbeta analysis, collaborators shipped samples in one of three forms: frozen whole blood, isolated PBMCs, or DNA extracted from either of those sample types. As encoded in the germline V gene, CDR1 is SGHNT while CDR2 is YENEEA. V is trimmed back by 5 bases and J by 5 bases, and the junction contains 8 bases that no gene match accounts for. There are 15 amino acids in the CDR3, from cysteine to phenylalanine inclusive. The retained sequence is limited to the CDR3, 45 bases, with the frame set at the first base. This clone was seen more than once but under ten times. Its cognate antigen has yet to be identified. Within one base of it there is no much larger clone, and no base qualities were kept.

This receptor was obtained from a human donor in a cohort sampled during active COVID-19. The sample comprised peripheral blood. In this chain, TRBV11-3 is recombined with TRBJ2-1, with 8 bases aligning to TRBD1. The CDR3: CASSLGQARHNEQFF. DNA sequence: TGTGCCAGCAGCCTGGGACAGGCACGCCACAATGAGCAGTTCTTC. This CDR3, with the reference TRBV11-3 and TRBJ2-1 proteins standing in past its ends, gives the full variable domain EAGVVQSPRYKIIEKKQPVAFWCNPISGHNTLYWYLQNLGQGPELLIRYENEEAVDDSQLPKDRFSAERLKGVDSTLKIQPAELGDSAVYLCASSLGQARHNEQFFGPGTRLTVL.